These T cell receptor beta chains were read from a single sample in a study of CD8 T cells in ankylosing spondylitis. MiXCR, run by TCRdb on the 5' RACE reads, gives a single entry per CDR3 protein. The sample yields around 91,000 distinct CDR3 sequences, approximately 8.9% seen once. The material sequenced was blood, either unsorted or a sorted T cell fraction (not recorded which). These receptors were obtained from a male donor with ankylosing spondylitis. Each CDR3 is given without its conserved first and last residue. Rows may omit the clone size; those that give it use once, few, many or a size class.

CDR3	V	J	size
SVPTSGRAGTDTQY	TRBV20-1	TRBJ2-3	NA
ASSSTPDGELF	TRBV7-9	TRBJ2-2	many
ATSMTENYGYT	TRBV15	TRBJ1-2	few
SARDKEGGYEQY	TRBV20-1	TRBJ2-7	few
ASSASLGIGETQY	TRBV5-1	TRBJ2-5	NA
ASSLGQGRDEQF	TRBV7-6	TRBJ2-1	few
ASSPGRGTENYEQY	TRBV27	TRBJ2-7	NA
ASSPRGGGYEQY	TRBV7-6	TRBJ2-7	NA
ASSFPGEGETGSSYNEQF	TRBV2	TRBJ2-1	many
ASGLVQGWETQY	TRBV12-5	TRBJ2-5	few
ATLGGQETQY	TRBV7-9	TRBJ2-5	many
ASSLTPLTSSADTQY	TRBV27	TRBJ2-3	few
ASSLSGRAAYEQY	TRBV27	TRBJ2-7	medium-sized
ASSEEGVAYNSPLH	TRBV10-2	TRBJ1-6	few
ATSAGDTQY	TRBV24-1	TRBJ2-3	once
ATGGVGGELF	TRBV2	TRBJ2-2	many
ASSSGIHAYEQY	TRBV7-9	TRBJ2-7	few
ASSSGTGNYYGYT	TRBV12-3/TRBV12-4	TRBJ1-2	many
ASSLVARNSYEQY	TRBV7-9	TRBJ2-7	few
ASKASADPITYEQY	TRBV2	TRBJ2-7	NA
ASSLRREMYNEQF	TRBV9	TRBJ2-1	many
ASSLEAALMNTEAF	TRBV5-6	TRBJ1-1	NA
ASRSEDTEAF	TRBV5-1	TRBJ1-1	many
ASSFGSNSGELF	TRBV5-5	TRBJ2-2	few
ASSLGQEGVAGELF	TRBV13	TRBJ2-2	many
ASSLGGSRFTDTQY	TRBV5-6	TRBJ2-3	NA
ASSLGGINTEAF	TRBV27	TRBJ1-1	few
ASSDPTDEQY	TRBV6-1	TRBJ2-7	many
ASSEWSEIYGYT	TRBV6-1	TRBJ1-2	many
PTGTGRLPWF	TRBV27	TRBJ2-1	NA
ASSFPKQGGRTNTGELF	TRBV12-3/TRBV12-4	TRBJ2-2	many